The clone carrying this TCR beta chain was recorded a few times. Trimming took off 0 bases at V and 2 bases at J, with 8 bases between the two ends. The germline V gene has CDR1 MNHEY and CDR2 SMNVEV (reference sequence). This CDR3 has 14 residues. Reverse transcription of about 0.5 to 1 ug RNA used random hexamers. TCRdb re-called the immunoSEQ multiplex PCR reads through MiXCR, storing one row per CDR3 protein. The data hold around 280,000 distinct CDR3 sequences, with 80% to 90% observed a single time. The sample originates from a study of CD8 T cells in Susac syndrome. This clonotype originated in a human donor with multiple sclerosis. The chain has TRBV27 and TRBJ2-7; D gene ambiguous. Sequenced input: CD8+ T cells from PBMCs. CDR3 DNA sequence: TGTGCCAGCAGTTTATCGGGTGGACCCTACGAGCAGTACTTC. It encodes CASSLSGGPYEQYF.